One T cell receptor beta chain is described in this entry. The entry originates in a study of blood T cell repertoires in COVID-19. Turning to the study itself: Acute and convalescent COVID-19 samples came from the United States, Italy and Spain.

Germline V lookup: CDR1 LGHDT, CDR2 YNNKEL (reference sequence). Trimming left V 0 bases short and J 9 bases short, with 7 bases between. This CDR3 has 12 residues. As processed by the authors: How many nucleated cells were present was estimated from reference gene primer amplification. Produced via immunoSEQ multiplex PCR; TCRdb's table is partial and in-frame only. The V and J calls and clone size are taken from that table; D and trimming were inferred from the DNA. The sample yields 470,000 or so clones, around 85% seen once. The chain links TRBV3-1 (or the pseudogene TRBV3-2) to TRBJ2-3; D is unresolved. The specimen sequenced was peripheral blood. This receptor was identified in a human donor in a cohort sampled during active COVID-19. The CDR3, as DNA: TGTGCCAGCAGCCAAGATTTAGAAACGCAGTATTTT. This translates into CASSQDLETQYF.